A selection of T cell receptor beta chains follows, all from one sample in a study of T-cell memory formation after mild COVID-19. TCRdb analysed the 5' RACE reads with MiXCR anew, one entry per CDR3 protein. The sample consists of 40,000 to 60,000 distinct CDR3 sequences, approximately 9% of them appearing once. Sequenced material: PBMCs or a T cell subset sorted from them (not recorded which). These receptors all come from an adult woman who had mild COVID-19 (a few samples of this study predate the infection). Cell type and time point are not known. Each CDR3 is given with its conserved first and last residue. Each record gives: clone size, J gene, CDR3 length, V gene, D gene, CDR3 DNA, CDR3 protein. A D gene is named only where the DNA matches it firmly. Clone size is given for some rows only: seen once, a few or many times, or a class if the clone is expanded.

NA,TRBJ1-1,15,TRBV5-1,NA,TGCGCCAGCAGCAGGGCAGGATTTATGAACACTGAAGCTTTCTTT,CASSRAGFMNTEAFF
NA,TRBJ2-3,15,TRBV20-1,NA,TGCAGTGCTAGGTCGGATAGCGGCACATGGGATACGCAGTATTTT,CSARSDSGTWDTQYF
few,TRBJ1-2,14,TRBV19,NA,TGTGCCAGTAGTGAACAGTTGAGGGGCTATGGCTACACCTTC,CASSEQLRGYGYTF
medium-sized,TRBJ2-3,14,TRBV5-1,TRBD2,TGCGCCAGTACTAGCGGGAGTCCCGGAGATACGCAGTATTTT,CASTSGSPGDTQYF
many,TRBJ2-5,17,TRBV7-2,TRBD2,TGTGCCAGCAGCTTAGAATCTCTAGCGGGGGGCCAAGAGACCCAGTACTTC,CASSLESLAGGQETQYF
NA,TRBJ2-2,14,TRBV4-1,NA,TGCGCCAGCAGCCAAGCTCCGCGCACCGGGGAGCTGTTTTTT,CASSQAPRTGELFF
many,TRBJ2-1,14,TRBV7-2,TRBD1,TGTGCCAGCAGGTTGGGACAGGGGGTTGGGGAGCAGTTCTTC,CASRLGQGVGEQFF
NA,TRBJ2-1,13,TRBV30,NA,TGTGCCTGGAGAAGACTAGGGGACAATGAGCAGTTCTTC,CAWRRLGDNEQFF
NA,TRBJ1-6,15,TRBV20-1,TRBD1,TGCAGTGCTAGAGATCGGAGACAGGGAAAATCACCCCTCCACTTT,CSARDRRQGKSPLHF
few,TRBJ1-2,14,TRBV7-9,NA,TGTGCCAGCAGCCCCAGGATAAGGGGAGGAGGCTACACCTTC,CASSPRIRGGGYTF
many,TRBJ1-6,20,TRBV5-1,NA,TGCGCCAGCAGCTTGCTCCCCGAGACCCAAGGAGGCACCTATAATTCACCCCTCCACTTT,CASSLLPETQGGTYNSPLHF
few,TRBJ1-5,13,TRBV30,NA,TGTGCCTGGAGTAGGGACCCCAATCAGCCCCAGCATTTT,CAWSRDPNQPQHF
many,TRBJ2-3,13,TRBV12-3/TRBV12-4,NA,TGTGCCACCGGGCGTCAGGGACCAGATACGCAGTATTTT,CATGRQGPDTQYF
NA,TRBJ1-1,13,TRBV5-1,TRBD1,TGCGCCAGCAGGACAGGGAGAGACACTGAAGCTTTCTTT,CASRTGRDTEAFF
many,TRBJ1-5,13,TRBV2,NA,TGTGCCAAGGGGCTTGGGAGCAATCAGCCCCAGCATTTT,CAKGLGSNQPQHF
NA,TRBJ1-5,13,TRBV20-1,NA,TGCAGTGCTAGTGTCGTTATCAATCAGCCCCAGCATTTT,CSASVVINQPQHF
NA,TRBJ2-3,12,TRBV6-5,NA,TGTGCCAGCAGAGACAGCACAGATACGCAGTATTTT,CASRDSTDTQYF
many,TRBJ2-3,16,TRBV7-6,TRBD2,TGTGCCAGCAGCTACCGGACTAGCGGGAGTTCAGATACGCAGTATTTT,CASSYRTSGSSDTQYF
few,TRBJ1-2,12,TRBV6-1,NA,TGTGCCGTCCGGGGGGTTAGCTATGGCTACACCTTC,CAVRGVSYGYTF
NA,TRBJ2-5,13,TRBV13,TRBD1,TGTGCCAGCAGCTGGACAGGGAGGGAGACCCAGTACTTC,CASSWTGRETQYF
many,TRBJ2-2,12,TRBV6-1,NA,TGTGCCAGCAGTGGGCAAGTCGGGGAGCTGTTTTTT,CASSGQVGELFF
few,TRBJ1-1,13,TRBV4-2,NA,TGTGCCAGCAGCCAAGAACGGGGGGTTGAAGCTTTCTTT,CASSQERGVEAFF
few,TRBJ2-1,16,TRBV29-1,NA,TGCAGCGTTCGTCAGGGAACCTCCCGTGACTACAATGAGCAGTTCTTC,CSVRQGTSRDYNEQFF
many,TRBJ1-1,12,TRBV9,NA,TGTGCCAGCAGCCCCCGTGACACTGAAGCTTTCTTT,CASSPRDTEAFF
few,TRBJ1-6,14,TRBV20-1,NA,TGCAGTGCCACAGGTCAGGGTGGGAATTCACCCCTCCACTTT,CSATGQGGNSPLHF
many,TRBJ2-1,20,TRBV5-1,TRBD2,TGCGCCAGCAGCGATCGTTACGGGACTAGCGGGAGGCGGCGTCACAATGAGCAGTTCTTC,CASSDRYGTSGRRRHNEQFF
few,TRBJ2-3,13,TRBV20-1,NA,TGCAGTGCGACGGGCGCCGGGACAGATACGCAGTATTTT,CSATGAGTDTQYF
many,TRBJ2-1,15,TRBV7-6,NA,TGTGCCAGCAGCCTGACATCGAGCTCCTACAATGAGCAGTTCTTC,CASSLTSSSYNEQFF
NA,TRBJ2-5,19,TRBV7-9,NA,TGTGCCAGCAGCTTAGAACCCGGGGTACAGGTTTGGGTTCGAGAGACCCAGTACTTC,CASSLEPGVQVWVRETQYF
NA,TRBJ1-2,13,TRBV7-8,NA,TGTGCCAGCAGCTTAGTCTCCGTCGGAGGCTACACCTTC,CASSLVSVGGYTF
many,TRBJ2-7,13,TRBV20-1,NA,TGCAGTGCTATCTCCGCGGGACCCTACGAGCAGTACTTC,CSAISAGPYEQYF
NA,TRBJ1-2,14,TRBV7-9,TRBD1,TGTGCCAGCAGCCGGACAGGGGTCAACTATGGCTACACCTTC,CASSRTGVNYGYTF
NA,TRBJ2-1,14,TRBV6-1,TRBD1,TGTGCCATCCCGGGACAGGGGGTTAGCGATGAGCAGTTCTTC,CAIPGQGVSDEQFF
many,TRBJ2-1,14,TRBV25-1,TRBD2,TGTGCCAGCAGACTAGCGGGGGGCTACAATGAGCAGTTCTTC,CASRLAGGYNEQFF
many,TRBJ2-1,13,TRBV6-5,NA,TGTGCCAGCAGTTACAGTCAGAACAATGAGCAGTTCTTC,CASSYSQNNEQFF
NA,TRBJ1-4,15,TRBV9,NA,TGTGCCAGCAGCGTAGAGGCCAATGGGGATGAAAAACTGTTTTTT,CASSVEANGDEKLFF
many,TRBJ2-3,14,TRBV7-3,TRBD1,TGTGCCAGCAGCTTAAGCAGGGGGCTCGATACGCAGTATTTT,CASSLSRGLDTQYF
few,TRBJ2-1,16,TRBV24-1,TRBD2,TGTGCCACCAGTGATAGGACTAGCGGATTCTTAAATGAGCAGTTCTTC,CATSDRTSGFLNEQFF
many,TRBJ2-5,14,TRBV5-1,TRBD2,TGCGCCAGCAGACCTAGCGGGAGGAGAGAGACCCAGTACTTC,CASRPSGRRETQYF
NA,TRBJ2-3,12,TRBV30,TRBD1,TGTGCCTGGGACAGGGGCCCAGATACGCAGTATTTT,CAWDRGPDTQYF
many,TRBJ1-5,12,TRBV6-1,NA,TGTGCCAGCAGAGACAGGAATCAGCCCCAGCATTTT,CASRDRNQPQHF
few,TRBJ1-1,10,TRBV7-9,NA,TGTGCCAGCAGCTTACCTGAAGCTTTCTTT,CASSLPEAFF
once,TRBJ2-3,14,TRBV12-3/TRBV12-4,NA,TGTGCCAGCACTTACAGTCGCTACACAGATACGCAGTATTTT,CASTYSRYTDTQYF
NA,TRBJ1-2,15,TRBV3-1,NA,TGTGCCAGCAGCCAAGGGACAGTAGCTAACTATGGCTACACCTTC,CASSQGTVANYGYTF
many,TRBJ1-1,13,TRBV25-1,NA,TGTGCCAGCAGTTCCCCCCCGGGGCAGGAAGCTTTCTTT,CASSSPPGQEAFF
NA,TRBJ2-2,14,TRBV11-2,NA,TGTGCCAGCAGGGACAGCCTAAACACCGGGGAGCTGTTTTTT,CASRDSLNTGELFF
NA,TRBJ2-6,19,TRBV10-3,NA,TGTGCCATCAGTGAGTCAGGAGGAGGCAGTGGAACTGGGGCCAACGTCCTGACTTTC,CAISESGGGSGTGANVLTF
few,TRBJ1-1,12,TRBV10-3,NA,TGTGCCATCGGGGGGCAGAACACTGAAGCTTTCTTT,CAIGGQNTEAFF